Listed here are 25 T cell receptor beta chains from one sample, sequenced in a study of cytomegalovirus exposure and HLA in healthy donors. Amplification used 60 Vbeta primers and 13 Jbeta primers. TCRdb's copy holds only in-frame clones and misses some; the assay was immunoSEQ multiplex PCR. The table has about 180,000 clones, around 81% seen once; the top ten hold 5.7%. The specimen was PBMCs. The receptors stem from a middle-aged man in good health and CMV-seronegative.

A single count supports this clone. The chain has TRBV7-9 and TRBJ1-6, with D possibly being TRBD1 (5 bases). V lost 5 bases and J 8 bases, leaving 10 bases between the germline ends. CDR1 is SEHNR and CDR2 is FQNEAQ in the germline V gene (reference sequence). The CDR3 is 13 residues long. Here the CDR3 DNA reads TGTGCCAGCAGCCGTGACAGATATTCACCCCTCCACTTT. Protein: CASSRDRYSPLHF.

The rearrangement links TRBV18 to TRBJ2-7; 7 nucleotides line up with TRBD1. The CDR3 runs to 14 residues. Germline loops: CDR1 KGHSH, CDR2 LQKENI. Trimming cost V 6 bases and J 0 bases; bases outside gene matches: 5. For the CDR3, the DNA is TGTGCCAGCTCTCTGGACAGGAACTCCTACGAGCAGTACTTC. Translation gives CASSLDRNSYEQYF.

The chain joins TRBV11-1 to TRBJ1-2; D ambiguous. Per the germline V gene, CDR1 is SGHAT and CDR2 is FQDESV (reference sequence). The CDR3 loop spans 14 amino acids. Trimming left V 3 bases short and J 0 bases short, with 8 bases between. The CDR3 is CASSLRGSNYGYTF. For the CDR3, the DNA is TGTGCCAGCAGCTTGCGGGGTTCTAACTATGGCTACACCTTC.

V is TRBV11-3 and J is TRBJ2-7; no clear D. In germline, CDR1 is SGHNT, CDR2 YENEEA. CDR3 length equals 14 residues. V lost 3 bases to trimming and J lost 4 bases, with 13 bases between them. The CDR3 DNA sequence: TGTGCCAGCAGCTTTGGTCGCTCCACTTACGAGCAGTACTTC. This translates into CASSFGRSTYEQYF.

This clone was seen a handful of times. This chain joins TRBV27 and TRBJ1-2; D is unresolved. The CDR3 is made up of 12 amino acids. Trimming cost V 8 bases and J 1 base, with 8 bases left between them. Germline V gene sequence: CDR1 MNHEY, CDR2 SMNVEV (reference sequence). Here the CDR3 DNA reads TGTGCCAGCGGCCAGTATAACTATGGCTACACCTTC. Translating gives CASGQYNYGYTF.

This clone has a handful of counts. The chain uses TRBV11-1 and TRBJ1-1; D gene ambiguous. The CDR3 loop spans 14 amino acids. The germline V gene encodes CDR1 SGHAT and CDR2 FQDESV (reference sequence). Trimming removed 2 bases at V and 1 base at J, with 8 bases between. The CDR3 loop is CASSLNNWNTEAFF. The CDR3 DNA is TGTGCCAGCAGCTTAAACAATTGGAACACTGAAGCTTTCTTT. Complete variable domain (other parts from reference TRBV11-1 and TRBJ1-1): EAEVAQSPRYKITEKSQAVAFWCDPISGHATLYWYRQILGQGPELLVQFQDESVVDDSQLPKDRFSAERLKGVDSTLKIQPAELGDSAMYLCASSLNNWNTEAFFGQGTRLTVV.

As to this clone: A read error may produce the germline difference seen at one junction end. The chain has TRBV7-9 and TRBJ1-6, with D possibly matching TRBD1 (5 bases). Germline V gives CDR1 SEHNR, CDR2 FQNEAQ (reference sequence). The CDR3 extends over 15 amino acids. DNA of the CDR3: TGTTCCAGCAGCTTAGGGTCACAGGCTAATTCACCCCTCCACTTT. It codes for CSSSLGSQANSPLHF.

The chain couples TRBV10-1 to TRBJ1-1, with a tentative D call TRBD1 (5 bases). V dropped 1 base and J dropped 1 base, with 10 bases sitting between them. The CDR3 totals 15 residues. From germline, CDR1 is WNHNN and CDR2 SYGVQD (reference sequence). The CDR3 DNA sequence: TGCGCCAGCAGTGAGTTTGGAACAGGGAACACTGAAGCTTTCTTT. Its protein is CASSEFGTGNTEAFF.

This rearrangement joins TRBV18 to TRBJ1-2; no reliable D call. Trimming stripped 5 bases from V and 3 bases from J, with 13 bases between. Germline V gene lookup returns CDR1 KGHSH and CDR2 LQKENI. The CDR3 consists of 14 residues. CDR3 region: CASSASGGDYGYTF. DNA for the CDR3: TGTGCCAGCTCAGCTTCGGGAGGAGACTATGGCTACACCTTC.

This clone was detected only a few times. The chain is built from TRBV14 and TRBJ1-2; 7 bases match TRBD1. With V trimmed by 1 base and J by 4 bases, 9 bases remained unmatched. The CDR3 spans 16 residues. Germline CDR1 SGHDN, CDR2 FVKESK. CDR3 residues: CASSQVRDRVSYGYTF. The CDR3 region has the DNA TGTGCCAGCAGCCAAGTACGTGACAGGGTCAGCTATGGCTACACCTTC.

As DNA, the CDR3 is TGTGCCAGCAGCGATCGTAGGAGCCAGGGCGGTGAAGCTTTCTTT. Its protein product is CASSDRRSQGGEAFF. The J gene is TRBJ1-1, the V gene TRBV7-9; D is possibly TRBD1 (5 bases). V lost 5 bases, J lost 7 bases, and 20 bases lay in between. The germline V gene has CDR1 SEHNR and CDR2 FQNEAQ (reference sequence). The CDR3 is 15 residues long.

The chain has TRBV5-1 and TRBJ2-3; the D gene is possibly TRBD2 (7 bases). This CDR3 region has 16 residues. From germline, CDR1 is SGHRS and CDR2 YFSETQ. Deletions cut 1 base from V and 1 base from J, with 13 bases between. DNA for the CDR3: TGCGCCAGCAGCTTGTGGGGGGGGGCCGGCACAGATACGCAGTATTTT. Its translation: CASSLWGGAGTDTQYF.

The chain links TRBV4-1 to TRBJ1-4; D not resolved. Trimming shortened V by 4 bases and J by 3 bases, and 12 bases separated the two germline ends. CDR1 and CDR2 from the germline V gene are MGHRA and YSYEKL. The CDR3 is 15 amino acids. Here the CDR3 DNA reads TGCGCCAGCAGCCTCTCTAGGTTGTCTAATGAAAAACTGTTTTTT. Translation: CASSLSRLSNEKLFF.

This chain joins TRBV19 and TRBJ2-3; TRBD2 matches 7 bases. CDR1 and CDR2 from the germline V gene are LNHDA and SQIVND (reference sequence). The V gene end was trimmed by 5 bases and the J gene end by 2 bases; junction bases not matched to a gene: 10. This CDR3 contains 16 residues. Written as DNA, the CDR3 is TGTGCCAGTAGTTCCCCCCCAGCGGGGTTCACAGATACGCAGTATTTT. This encodes CASSSPPAGFTDTQYF.

The chain joins TRBV4-3 to TRBJ2-7; the D gene is possibly TRBD2 (5 bases). Germline V lookup: CDR1 LGHNA, CDR2 YSLEER. Trimming removed 0 bases at V and 2 bases at J, with 8 bases between. The CDR3 runs to 14 residues. The CDR3, as DNA: TGCGCCAGCAGCCAAGATACGGAGGCCTACGAGCAGTACTTC. This sequence encodes CASSQDTEAYEQYF.

In this sample, this clone turned up once. This rearrangement joins TRBV5-6 to TRBJ2-7, with D maybe TRBD2 (5 bases). Germline CDR1 SGHDT, CDR2 YYEEEE. CDR3 size: 14 residues. The V and J ends lost 4 bases and 6 bases respectively, with 17 bases between them. The CDR3 reads CASSPGGRAGEQYF. The DNA of the CDR3 is TGTGCCAGCAGCCCGGGCGGGCGGGCGGGCGAGCAGTACTTC.

The V gene is TRBV19, the J gene TRBJ1-1; D gene ambiguous. V lost 7 bases, J lost 6 bases, and 15 bases lay in between. CDR3 length: 13 amino acids. The germline V gene encodes CDR1 LNHDA and CDR2 SQIVND (reference sequence). CDR3 sequence: CASNVAVGAEAFF. The CDR3 DNA follows: TGTGCCAGTAATGTAGCAGTAGGCGCTGAAGCTTTCTTT.

This clone was seen more than once but under ten times. This chain connects TRBV5-1 to TRBJ2-3; TRBD1 matches 7 bases. The germline V gene has CDR1 SGHRS and CDR2 YFSETQ. This CDR3 contains 16 residues. Trimming cost V 3 bases and J 0 bases; bases outside gene matches: 7. This chain's CDR3 is CASSSGTATSTDTQYF. The CDR3 coding sequence is TGCGCCAGCAGCTCCGGGACAGCGACTAGCACAGATACGCAGTATTTT.

The chain links TRBV18 to TRBJ2-1; 10 bases line up with TRBD1. The CDR3 is 15 residues long. With V trimmed by 4 bases and J by 5 bases, 5 bases remained unmatched. The germline V gene encodes CDR1 KGHSH and CDR2 LQKENI. CDR3 protein: CASSLGQGENNEQFF. The CDR3 DNA reads TGTGCCAGCTCACTTGGACAGGGGGAGAACAATGAGCAGTTCTTC.

V usage is TRBV5-1 and J usage is TRBJ2-3; TRBD2 matches at 9 bases. V gave up 0 bases and J gave up 6 bases; unmatched junction bases: 5. Germline lookup yields CDR1 SGHRS and CDR2 YFSETQ. The CDR3 loop spans 15 amino acids. DNA for the CDR3: TGCGCCAGCAGCTTGGCCGCGGGAGGGCTGGATACGCAGTATTTT. As protein: CASSLAAGGLDTQYF.

The chain joins TRBV5-1 to TRBJ2-5; 9 bases are a match to TRBD1. Germline V lookup: CDR1 SGHRS, CDR2 YFSETQ. The CDR3 has 16 residues. V shed 0 bases, J shed 1 base, and the junction held 4 bases outside the gene matches. The CDR3 nucleotides are TGCGCCAGCAGCTTGGGTCCGACAGGGGGCCAAGAGACCCAGTACTTC. Translated: CASSLGPTGGQETQYF. Complete variable domain (other parts from reference TRBV5-1 and TRBJ2-5): KAGVTQTPRYLIKTRGQQVTLSCSPISGHRSVSWYQQTPGQGLQFLFEYFSETQRNKGNFPGRFSGRQFSNSRSEMNVSTLELGDSALYLCASSLGPTGGQETQYFGPGTRLLVL.

This chain uses TRBV5-4 with TRBJ2-7; 9 bases are a match to TRBD1. The CDR3 has 14 residues. Germline V gene data show CDR1 as SGHNT and CDR2 as YYREEE (reference sequence). With V trimmed by 0 bases and J by 4 bases, 2 bases remained unmatched. CDR3: CASSLGTGAYEQYF. The CDR3 region has the DNA TGTGCCAGCAGCTTGGGGACAGGGGCGTACGAGCAGTACTTC.

This clone has just a few counts. The chain recombines TRBV6-5 with TRBJ1-4; 9 bases fit TRBD1. This CDR3 is built from 14 residues. Germline V gives CDR1 MNHEY, CDR2 SVGAGI. The V gene end was trimmed by 1 base and the J gene end by 8 bases; junction bases not matched to a gene: 2. CDR3: CASSYFGTGEKLFF. CDR3 nucleotide sequence: TGTGCCAGCAGTTACTTCGGGACAGGGGAAAAACTGTTTTTT.

The chain couples TRBV12-5 to TRBJ2-1; 11 bases fit TRBD1. CDR3 size: 16 residues. Per the germline V gene, CDR1 is LGHNT and CDR2 is FRNRAP. With V trimmed by 2 bases and J by 8 bases, 8 bases remained unmatched. The CDR3 reads CASGLLPPGQGDEQFF. The CDR3 coding sequence is TGTGCTAGTGGTTTGTTGCCACCGGGACAGGGGGATGAGCAGTTCTTC.

The V call is TRBV7-2, the J call TRBJ1-6; 9 bases map to TRBD1. CDR3 length equals 15 residues. CDR1 is SGHTA and CDR2 is FQGNSA in the germline V gene. V lost 0 bases to trimming and J lost 9 bases; unmatched junction nucleotides: 3. In nucleotides, the CDR3 is TGTGCCAGCAGCTTAGCCGGGACAGGGAGTTCACCCCTCCACTTT. It specifies CASSLAGTGSSPLHF.